This TCR beta chain was documented in a study of blood T cell repertoires in COVID-19. Study details: Specimens from acute and convalescent COVID-19 originated in the United States, Italy and Spain. PBMCs, B-cell-depleted T cells, or T cells were the source of the cDNA or gDNA that made up the material.

Authors' data handling: Estimation of nucleated cell counts was performed using reference gene primer amplification. This table comes from immunoSEQ multiplex PCR, and its TCRdb copy is limited to in-frame clones, with some not included. That table gives V, J and clone size, and the DNA gave D and trimming. The sample has roughly 100,000 clones; around 73% are singletons. The CDR3 spans 16 residues. Germline V lookup: CDR1 MDHEN, CDR2 SYDVKM. V shed 4 bases and J shed 0 bases, with 13 bases lying between them. This rearrangement joins TRBV28 to TRBJ2-1, with a possible D match to TRBD1 (6 bases). The source of this sequence is a man aged 55 to 70 with active or convalescent COVID-19. Sequenced: peripheral blood. In DNA form, the CDR3 reads TGTGCCAGCAGTTCCCTCGGGACAAGCTCCTACAATGAGCAGTTCTTC. Its translation: CASSSLGTSSYNEQFF.